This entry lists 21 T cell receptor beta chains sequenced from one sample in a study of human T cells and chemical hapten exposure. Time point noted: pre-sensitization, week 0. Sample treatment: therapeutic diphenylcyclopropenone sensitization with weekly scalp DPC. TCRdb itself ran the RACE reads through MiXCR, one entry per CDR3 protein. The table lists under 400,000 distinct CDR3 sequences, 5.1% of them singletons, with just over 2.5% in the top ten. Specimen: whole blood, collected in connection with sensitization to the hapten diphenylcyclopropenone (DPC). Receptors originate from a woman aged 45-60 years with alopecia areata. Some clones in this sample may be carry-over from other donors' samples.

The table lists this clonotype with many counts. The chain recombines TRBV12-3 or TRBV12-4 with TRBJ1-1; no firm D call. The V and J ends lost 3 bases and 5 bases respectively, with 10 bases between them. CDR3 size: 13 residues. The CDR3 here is CASSFHGGTEAFF. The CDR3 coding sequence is TGTGCCAGCAGTTTTCATGGTGGGACTGAAGCTTTCTTT.

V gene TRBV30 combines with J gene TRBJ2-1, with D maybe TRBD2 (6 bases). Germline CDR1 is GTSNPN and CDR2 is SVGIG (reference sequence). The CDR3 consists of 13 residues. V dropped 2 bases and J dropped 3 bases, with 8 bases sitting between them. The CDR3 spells CAWSLGGYNEQFF. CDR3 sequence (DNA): TGTGCCTGGAGTCTCGGGGGCTACAATGAGCAGTTCTTC.

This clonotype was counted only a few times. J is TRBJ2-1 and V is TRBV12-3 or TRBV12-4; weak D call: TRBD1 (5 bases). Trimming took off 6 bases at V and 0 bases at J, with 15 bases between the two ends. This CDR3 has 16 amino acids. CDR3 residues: CASSPVGDNSYNEQFF. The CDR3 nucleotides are TGTGCCAGCAGCCCCGTAGGGGATAACTCCTACAATGAGCAGTTCTTC.

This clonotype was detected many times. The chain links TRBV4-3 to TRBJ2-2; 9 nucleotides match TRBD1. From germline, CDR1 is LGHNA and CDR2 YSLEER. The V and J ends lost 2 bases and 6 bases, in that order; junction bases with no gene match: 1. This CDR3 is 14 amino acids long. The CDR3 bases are TGCGCCAGCAGCCAATGGACAGGGGCCGGGGAGCTGTTTTTT. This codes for CASSQWTGAGELFF.

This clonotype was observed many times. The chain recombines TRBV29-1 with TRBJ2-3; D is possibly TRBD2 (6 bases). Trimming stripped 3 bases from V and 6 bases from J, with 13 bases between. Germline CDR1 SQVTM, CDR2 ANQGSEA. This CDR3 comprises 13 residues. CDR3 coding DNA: TGCAGCGTTGATAGGGTCAGCGGGGATACGCAGTATTTT. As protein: CSVDRVSGDTQYF.

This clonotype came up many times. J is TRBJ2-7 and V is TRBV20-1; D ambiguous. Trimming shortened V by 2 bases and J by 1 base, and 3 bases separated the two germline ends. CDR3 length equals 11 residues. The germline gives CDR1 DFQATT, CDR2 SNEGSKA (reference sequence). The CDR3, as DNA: TGCAGTGCTAGAAGTTCCTACGAGCAGTACTTC. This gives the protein CSARSSYEQYF.

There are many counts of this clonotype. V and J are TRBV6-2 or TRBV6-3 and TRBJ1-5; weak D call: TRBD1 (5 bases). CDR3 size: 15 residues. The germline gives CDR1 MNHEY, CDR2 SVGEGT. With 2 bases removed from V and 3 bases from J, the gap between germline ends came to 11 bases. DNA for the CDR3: TGTGCCAGCAGTTACCCGGGACGGCTCAATCAGCCCCAGCATTTT. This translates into CASSYPGRLNQPQHF.

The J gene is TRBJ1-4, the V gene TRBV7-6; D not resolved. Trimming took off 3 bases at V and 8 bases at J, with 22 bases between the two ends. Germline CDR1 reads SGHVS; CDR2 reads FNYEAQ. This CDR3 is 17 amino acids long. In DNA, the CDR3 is TGTGCCAGCAGCTTTAGCGCCTTCCATGAATCGGGGGAAAAACTGTTTTTT. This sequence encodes CASSFSAFHESGEKLFF.

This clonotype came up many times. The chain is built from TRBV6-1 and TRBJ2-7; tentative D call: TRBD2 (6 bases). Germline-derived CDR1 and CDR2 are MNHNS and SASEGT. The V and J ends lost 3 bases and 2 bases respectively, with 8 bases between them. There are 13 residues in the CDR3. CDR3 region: CASSDGGPYEQYF. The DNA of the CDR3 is TGTGCCAGCAGTGACGGGGGACCCTACGAGCAGTACTTC.

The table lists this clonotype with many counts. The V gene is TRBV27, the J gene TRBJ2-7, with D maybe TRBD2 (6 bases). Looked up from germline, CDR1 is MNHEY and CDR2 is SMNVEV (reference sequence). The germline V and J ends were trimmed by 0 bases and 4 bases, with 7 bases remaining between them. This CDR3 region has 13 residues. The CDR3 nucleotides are TGTGCCAGCAGTTTATCAGGGAGGTACGAGCAGTACTTC. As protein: CASSLSGRYEQYF.

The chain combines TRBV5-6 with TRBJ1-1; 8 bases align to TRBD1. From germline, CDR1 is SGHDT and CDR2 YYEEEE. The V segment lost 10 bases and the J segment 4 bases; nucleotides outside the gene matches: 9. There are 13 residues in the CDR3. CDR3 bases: TGTGCCGGATCCACAGGGGGTTTCACTGAAGCTTTCTTT. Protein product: CAGSTGGFTEAFF.

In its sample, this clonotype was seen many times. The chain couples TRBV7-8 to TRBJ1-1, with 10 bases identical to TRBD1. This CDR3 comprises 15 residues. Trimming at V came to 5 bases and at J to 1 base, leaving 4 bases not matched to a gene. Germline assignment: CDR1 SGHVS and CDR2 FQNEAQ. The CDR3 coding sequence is TGTGCCAGCAGCCCCGGGACAGGGGCGAACACTGAAGCTTTCTTT. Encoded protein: CASSPGTGANTEAFF.

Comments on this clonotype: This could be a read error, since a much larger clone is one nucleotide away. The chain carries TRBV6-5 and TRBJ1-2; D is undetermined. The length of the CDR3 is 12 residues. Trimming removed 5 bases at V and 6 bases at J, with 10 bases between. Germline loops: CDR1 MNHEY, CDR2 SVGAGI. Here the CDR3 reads CASSGTWNGYTF. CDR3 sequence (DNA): TGTGCCAGCAGTGGCACATGGAATGGCTACACCTTC.

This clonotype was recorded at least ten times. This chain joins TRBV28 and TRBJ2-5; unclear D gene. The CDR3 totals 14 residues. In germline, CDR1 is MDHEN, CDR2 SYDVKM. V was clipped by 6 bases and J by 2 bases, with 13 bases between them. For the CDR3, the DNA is TGTGCCAGCAGCCCCAACTGGGATCAAGAGACCCAGTACTTC. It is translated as CASSPNWDQETQYF.

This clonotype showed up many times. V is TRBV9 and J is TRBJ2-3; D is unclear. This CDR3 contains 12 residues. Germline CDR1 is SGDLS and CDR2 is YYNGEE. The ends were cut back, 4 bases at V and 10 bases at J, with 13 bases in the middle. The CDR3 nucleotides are TGTGCCAGCAGCTCCAGTGAGTTGGCGCAGTATTTT. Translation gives CASSSSELAQYF.

The CDR3 DNA is TGTGCCAGCAGCGGAAACAGGGGATCGGGCACAGATACGCAGTATTTT. It encodes CASSGNRGSGTDTQYF. V gene TRBV7-6 combines with J gene TRBJ2-3; TRBD1 aligns across 7 bases. Germline assignment: CDR1 SGHVS and CDR2 FNYEAQ. With 5 bases clipped from V and 1 base from J, the junction kept 9 bases outside the gene matches. This CDR3 region has 16 residues.

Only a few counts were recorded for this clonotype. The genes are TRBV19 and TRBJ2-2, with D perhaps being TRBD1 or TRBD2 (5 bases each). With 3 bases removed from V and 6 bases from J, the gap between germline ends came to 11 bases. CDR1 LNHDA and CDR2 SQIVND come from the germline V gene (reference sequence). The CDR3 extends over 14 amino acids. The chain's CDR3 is CASSISVGAGELFF. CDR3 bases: TGTGCCAGTAGTATTTCTGTGGGGGCCGGGGAGCTGTTTTTT.

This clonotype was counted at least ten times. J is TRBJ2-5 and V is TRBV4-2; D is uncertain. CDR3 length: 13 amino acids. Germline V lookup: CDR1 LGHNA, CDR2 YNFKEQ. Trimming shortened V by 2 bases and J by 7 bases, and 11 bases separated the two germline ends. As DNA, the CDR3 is TGTGCCAGCAGCCAAACCGACGATGGGACCCAGTACTTC. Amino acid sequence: CASSQTDDGTQYF.

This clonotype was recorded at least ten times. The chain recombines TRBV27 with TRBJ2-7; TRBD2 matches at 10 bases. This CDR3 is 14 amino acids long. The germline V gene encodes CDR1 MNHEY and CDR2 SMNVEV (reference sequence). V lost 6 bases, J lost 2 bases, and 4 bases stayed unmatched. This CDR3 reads CASSPGLATYEQYF. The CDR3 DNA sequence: TGTGCCAGCAGCCCGGGACTAGCGACCTACGAGCAGTACTTC.

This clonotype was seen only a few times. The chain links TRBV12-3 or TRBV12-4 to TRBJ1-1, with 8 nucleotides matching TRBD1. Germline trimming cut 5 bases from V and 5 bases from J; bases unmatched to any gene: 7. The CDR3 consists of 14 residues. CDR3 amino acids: CASSQSTGGTEAFF. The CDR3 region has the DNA TGTGCCAGCAGTCAATCTACAGGGGGGACTGAAGCTTTCTTT.

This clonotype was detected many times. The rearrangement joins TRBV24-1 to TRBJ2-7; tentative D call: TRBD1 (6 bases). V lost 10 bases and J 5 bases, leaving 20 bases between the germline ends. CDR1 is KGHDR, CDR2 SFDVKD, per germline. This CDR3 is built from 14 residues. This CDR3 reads CATPGQLEADEQYF. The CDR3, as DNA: TGTGCCACGCCGGGACAACTCGAGGCCGACGAGCAGTACTTC.